The 31 T cell receptor beta chains given below trace back to one sample, sequenced in a study of CD8 T cells in Susac syndrome. Roughly 0.5 to 1 ug RNA was reverse transcribed with random hexamers. TCRdb passed the immunoSEQ multiplex PCR reads through MiXCR, listing each CDR3 protein once. This table holds 120,000 or so distinct CDR3 sequences, around 94% found once. The sequenced sample consisted of CD4+ T cells from PBMCs. Every receptor here comes from a human donor with multiple sclerosis.

This chain connects TRBV18 to TRBJ1-2, with D perhaps TRBD1 (5 bases). This CDR3 region has 13 residues. Germline-derived CDR1 and CDR2 are KGHSH and LQKENI. Deletions cut 4 bases from V and 6 bases from J, with 12 bases between. DNA of the CDR3: TGTGCCAGCTCACAAGGGAGGGGAGATGGCTACACCTTC. It translates to CASSQGRGDGYTF.

V is TRBV18 and J is TRBJ2-1; TRBD1 matches at 11 bases. This CDR3 has 17 amino acids. Germline V gene lookup returns CDR1 KGHSH and CDR2 LQKENI. V was pared by 3 bases and J by 3 bases, with 7 bases of the junction left unmatched. The CDR3 DNA reads TGTGCCAGCTCACCCCGACAAGGGACAGGGGGCTACAATGAGCAGTTCTTC. It encodes CASSPRQGTGGYNEQFF.

DNA for the CDR3: TGCAGCGTACTCGCTCGCACCTATGGCTACACCTTC. Protein: CSVLARTYGYTF. The J gene is TRBJ1-2, the V gene TRBV29-1; D gene ambiguous. Between the trimmed V and J ends, which lost 6 bases and 4 bases, there was a span of 12 bases. The CDR3 is 12 amino acids. In germline, CDR1 is SQVTM, CDR2 ANQGSEA.

The V call is TRBV5-4, the J call TRBJ1-1; D might be TRBD1 (6 bases). V was trimmed by 2 bases and J by 3 bases, leaving 8 bases between them. The CDR3 has 13 amino acids. Germline V gives CDR1 SGHNT, CDR2 YYREEE (reference sequence). The CDR3: CASSFGQYTEAFF. CDR3 sequence (DNA): TGTGCCAGCAGCTTCGGACAGTACACTGAAGCTTTCTTT.

The DNA of the CDR3 is TGTGCCTGGGGGAGGGGGGAAGAGACCCAGTACTTC. It yields the protein CAWGRGEETQYF. The rearrangement uses TRBV30 and TRBJ2-5; tentatively, D is TRBD2 (7 bases). CDR1 and CDR2 from the germline V gene are GTSNPN and SVGIG (reference sequence). The V end lost 5 bases, the J end lost 3 bases, and 10 bases lay between the germline ends. CDR3 length equals 12 residues.

The chain employs TRBV10-1 and TRBJ1-2; D gene unclear. Looked up from germline, CDR1 is WNHNN and CDR2 is SYGVQD (reference sequence). The CDR3 is made up of 12 amino acids. The V gene lost 2 bases and the J gene lost 4 bases, with 5 bases spanning the gap. CDR3 residues: CASSEDLYGYTF. In DNA, the CDR3 is TGCGCCAGCAGTGAGGACCTCTATGGCTACACCTTC.

This chain uses TRBV30 with TRBJ2-7, with D uncertain. Germline CDR1 and CDR2: GTSNPN and SVGIG (reference sequence). V lost 4 bases and J 3 bases, leaving 19 bases between the germline ends. This CDR3 comprises 15 residues. The DNA for the CDR3 is TGTGCCTGGACCCAGGCCCAGTCGCCCTTCTACGAGCAGTACTTC. As protein: CAWTQAQSPFYEQYF.

The V and J genes are TRBV19 and TRBJ1-2; no firm D call. Trimming took 5 bases from V and 0 from J, leaving 13 bases between them. The CDR3 consists of 15 residues. CDR1 and CDR2 from the germline V gene are LNHDA and SQIVND (reference sequence). CDR3 bases: TGTGCCAGTAGTCCCCCTGTGGGCGCTAACTATGGCTACACCTTC. Its translation: CASSPPVGANYGYTF.

The genes are TRBV18 and TRBJ2-5; D not certain. Between the trimmed V and J ends, which lost 3 bases and 4 bases, there was a span of 21 bases. This CDR3 contains 17 residues. Germline assignment: CDR1 KGHSH and CDR2 LQKENI. CDR3 region: CASSPPIWEPNGETQYF. The CDR3 region has the DNA TGTGCCAGCTCACCCCCAATTTGGGAACCAAATGGAGAGACCCAGTACTTC.

Notes on this clonotype: At one of its ends the junction is not consistent with the germline gene, which may arise from a read error. The V gene is TRBV2, the J gene TRBJ1-1; D gene unclear. In germline, CDR1 is SNHLY, CDR2 FYNNEI. This CDR3 comprises 17 residues. The CDR3: CASSDSSLVGMKTEAFF. Here the CDR3 DNA reads TGTGCCAGCAGTGATAGCTCTCTCGTGGGGATGAAGACTGAAGCTTTCTTT.

Remarks on this clonotype: The junction departs from the called germline gene at one end, perhaps through a read error. The chain combines TRBV7-2 with TRBJ1-4; D is unresolved. CDR3 length: 14 amino acids. Germline lookup yields CDR1 SGHTA and CDR2 FQGNSA. CDR3 coding DNA: TGTGCCAGCAGACTGGGCGCAACTAATGAAAAACTGGTTTTT. Amino acid sequence: CASRLGATNEKLVF.

The chain is built from TRBV2 and TRBJ1-5; perhaps TRBD1 as D (5 bases). CDR3 size: 14 residues. Per germline, CDR1 SNHLY and CDR2 FYNNEI. Trimming took off 2 bases at V and 7 bases at J, with 12 bases between the two ends. CDR3 bases: TGTGCCAGCAGTGAAATAACCACAGGCCAGCCCCAGCATTTT. This translates into CASSEITTGQPQHF.

The V gene is TRBV10-3, the J gene TRBJ2-6; D call uncertain. The CDR3 is 15 residues long. The V and J ends lost 6 bases and 0 bases respectively, with 9 bases between them. CDR1 and CDR2 (germline): ENHRY, SYGVKD. The CDR3 loop reads CAIRPTDSGANVLTF. The CDR3, as DNA: TGTGCCATCAGACCCACGGACTCTGGGGCCAACGTCCTGACTTTC.

V and J are TRBV7-2 and TRBJ1-1; a weak D match, TRBD1 (5 bases). The CDR3 has 14 amino acids. Looked up from germline, CDR1 is SGHTA and CDR2 is FQGNSA. The germline V and J ends were trimmed by 5 bases and 5 bases, with 15 bases remaining between them. CDR3 protein: CASSPQAARTEAFF. As DNA, the CDR3 is TGTGCCAGCAGCCCACAGGCGGCGAGGACTGAAGCTTTCTTT.

The chain recombines TRBV7-2 with TRBJ2-2; tentatively, D is TRBD1 (6 bases). Deletions cut 4 bases from V and 4 bases from J, with 22 bases between. The CDR3 extends over 18 amino acids. The V gene's germline CDR1 is SGHTA and CDR2 FQGNSA. Here the CDR3 DNA reads TGTGCCAGCAGCTCAAACCTCGGACAGCGTTCCCGCACCGGGGAGCTGTTTTTT. Amino acids: CASSSNLGQRSRTGELFF.

V and J are TRBV4-2 and TRBJ2-3; D may be TRBD1 or TRBD2 (5 bases each). The V gene lost 1 base and the J gene lost 0 bases, with 8 bases spanning the gap. The CDR3 runs to 15 residues. Germline V gene sequence: CDR1 LGHNA, CDR2 YNFKEQ. The CDR3: CASSQVEGSTDTQYF. The CDR3 DNA reads as TGTGCCAGCAGCCAAGTAGAGGGGAGCACAGATACGCAGTATTTT.

The V gene is TRBV19, the J gene TRBJ2-7, with a tentative D call TRBD1 (6 bases). Germline assignment: CDR1 LNHDA and CDR2 SQIVND (reference sequence). The CDR3 length is 14 residues. V lost 4 bases to trimming and J lost 2 bases, with 12 bases between them. CDR3 amino acids: CASSRLDRTYEQYF. CDR3 sequence (DNA): TGTGCCAGTAGTAGGTTGGACAGAACCTACGAGCAGTACTTC.

The chain employs TRBV19 and TRBJ1-2; D is undetermined. The V gene lost 5 bases and the J gene lost 1 base, with 5 bases spanning the gap. Germline lookup yields CDR1 LNHDA and CDR2 SQIVND (reference sequence). The CDR3 has 12 amino acids. The CDR3 DNA follows: TGTGCCAGTAGTGCCGTTAACTATGGCTACACCTTC. This translates into CASSAVNYGYTF.

The chain employs TRBV30 and TRBJ2-2, with a tentative D call TRBD1 (5 bases). The V gene lost 2 bases and the J gene lost 6 bases, with 10 bases spanning the gap. The CDR3 is 13 amino acids. Germline loops: CDR1 GTSNPN, CDR2 SVGIG (reference sequence). The CDR3 DNA reads as TGTGCCTGGAGTCCCCAGGGATCCGGGGAGCTGTTTTTT. This encodes CAWSPQGSGELFF.

The gene calls are TRBV4-2 and TRBJ1-2; weak D call: TRBD1 (6 bases). Germline-derived CDR1 and CDR2 are LGHNA and YNFKEQ. V gave up 3 bases and J gave up 0 bases, with 14 bases separating them. The CDR3 is made up of 16 amino acids. Written as DNA, the CDR3 is TGTGCCAGCAGCCAGGAGAGTAGGGGGTCTAACTATGGCTACACCTTC. Translating it yields CASSQESRGSNYGYTF.

This clonotype has more than one count but fewer than ten. This chain joins TRBV4-2 and TRBJ2-5; 9 nucleotides align to TRBD1. The CDR3 has 14 residues. The V and J ends lost 1 base and 5 bases, in that order; junction bases with no gene match: 2. Germline-derived CDR1 and CDR2 are LGHNA and YNFKEQ. CDR3: CASSQGQGGETQYF. The CDR3 coding sequence is TGTGCCAGCAGCCAAGGACAGGGGGGCGAGACCCAGTACTTC.

This clonotype was counted a single time. V gene TRBV4-1 combines with J gene TRBJ2-4; 16 nucleotides align to TRBD2. V lost 4 bases and J lost 0; bases outside the gene matches: 3. Germline V CDR1 and CDR2: MGHRA, YSYEKL. CDR3 length: 18 residues. The chain's CDR3 is CASSPGLAGGLAKNIQYF. The DNA of the CDR3 is TGCGCCAGCAGCCCGGGACTAGCGGGAGGGCTAGCCAAAAACATTCAGTACTTC.

This clonotype was counted a few times. The chain carries TRBV13 and TRBJ1-4; D may be TRBD1 (6 bases). The V gene lost 5 bases and the J gene lost 8 bases, with 15 bases spanning the gap. The CDR3 is made up of 14 amino acids. The germline CDR1 and CDR2 sequences are PRHDT and FYEKMQ (reference sequence). The CDR3 is CASSPDGGREKLFF. For the CDR3, the DNA is TGTGCCAGCAGCCCTGATGGGGGCAGGGAAAAACTGTTTTTT.

V usage is TRBV6-5 and J usage is TRBJ1-2, with D unclear. Germline CDR1 MNHEY, CDR2 SVGAGI. This CDR3 is 11 amino acids long. CDR3 sequence reads: CASTLKGIYTF. The DNA for the CDR3 is TGTGCTTCCACCTTGAAGGGTATCTACACCTTC.

This chain connects TRBV5-1 to TRBJ2-5; D call uncertain. The CDR3 contains 14 residues. Germline CDR1 reads SGHRS; CDR2 reads YFSETQ. V was shortened by 4 bases and J by 4 bases, with 14 bases between the two germline ends. In DNA, the CDR3 is TGCGCCAGCAGCCTTGGATCCCACGGAGAGACCCAGTACTTC. Translated, it gives CASSLGSHGETQYF.

This clonotype was picked up one time. V is TRBV3-1 and J is TRBJ2-2; D unclear. CDR3 length: 16 residues. Germline CDR1 reads LGHDT; CDR2 reads YNNKEL (reference sequence). Trimming shortened V by 3 bases and J by 1 base, and 12 bases separated the two germline ends. CDR3 nucleotide sequence: TGTGCCAGCAGCCAGATCGGTCTAGGGAACACCGGGGAGCTGTTTTTT. Its protein product is CASSQIGLGNTGELFF. The whole variable domain, filled in from reference TRBV3-1 and TRBJ2-2, reads DTAVSQTPKYLVTQMGNDKSIKCEQNLGHDTMYWYKQDSKKFLKIMFSYNNKELIINETVPNRFSPKSPDKAHLNLHINSLELGDSAVYFCASSQIGLGNTGELFFGEGSRLTVL.

The chain couples TRBV6-6 to TRBJ2-3, with D maybe TRBD1 (7 bases). Trimming removed 11 bases from V and 0 bases from J, with 12 bases in between. CDR3 length: 13 amino acids. Germline CDR1 MNHNY, CDR2 SVGAGI (reference sequence). DNA of the CDR3: TGTGCCGGCCAGGGGGGAAGCACAGATACGCAGTATTTT. It specifies CAGQGGSTDTQYF.

The chain joins TRBV6-2 or TRBV6-3 to TRBJ1-2, with D maybe TRBD1 (5 bases). The CDR3 contains 11 residues. Deletions cut 6 bases from V and 7 bases from J, with 9 bases between. Germline CDR1 reads MNHEY; CDR2 reads SVGEGT. CDR3 loop: CASSLGRGYTF. In DNA, the CDR3 is TGTGCCAGCAGCTTGGGACGTGGCTACACCTTC.

The chain employs TRBV5-1 and TRBJ1-1, with D maybe TRBD1 (5 bases). The V end lost 4 bases, the J end lost 1 base, and 14 bases lay between the germline ends. This CDR3 contains 15 residues. Germline V CDR1 and CDR2: SGHRS, YFSETQ. The CDR3 protein is CASSPWGVGNTEAFF. As DNA, the CDR3 is TGCGCCAGCAGCCCGTGGGGGGTTGGGAACACTGAAGCTTTCTTT.

In this sample, this clonotype turned up once. This sequence joins TRBV29-1 and TRBJ1-2, with TRBD1 matching over 7 bases. The CDR3 spans 15 residues. Per the germline V gene, CDR1 is SQVTM and CDR2 is ANQGSEA. The V gene end was trimmed by 6 bases and the J gene end by 2 bases; junction bases not matched to a gene: 12. The CDR3 nucleotides read TGCAGCGTCTTACAGGGGAATGCCGGCAACTATGGCTACACCTTC. It codes for CSVLQGNAGNYGYTF.

The CDR3 DNA reads as TGTGCCACCAGCACCACCGGGACAGGGGTACCTTCACCCCTCCACTTT. Encoded protein: CATSTTGTGVPSPLHF. The rearrangement joins TRBV15 to TRBJ1-6; 10 bases map to TRBD1. With V trimmed by 4 bases and J by 9 bases, 9 bases remained unmatched. Germline-derived CDR1 and CDR2 are LNHNV and YYDKDF (reference sequence). There are 16 residues in the CDR3.